This TCR beta chain was captured by sequencing in a study of OX40 agonist ivuxolimab in advanced cancers. Study summary: Dose-escalation patients' cancers were hepatocellular carcinoma, melanoma, renal cell or head and neck cancer.

Sequencing was performed with immunoSEQ multiplex PCR; in TCRdb, only in-frame clones are kept and a portion is missing. The sample holds more than 20,000 clones; around four fifths are singletons and the top ten take about 25%. Comments on this clone: What it recognizes is unknown.

Study-level points and caveats: CD4+ and CD8+ blood T cells expanded clonally by week 6 at 0.1 to 3.0 mg/kg. Nonresponders included some who also had low normalized T-cell clonal expansion.

Trimming shortened V by 3 bases and J by 0 bases, and 20 bases separated the two germline ends. The germline CDR1 and CDR2 sequences are SGDLS and YYNGEE. The CDR3 loop spans 18 amino acids. Sequenced material: CD4+ or CD8+ T cells sorted from blood, taken in a trial of the OX40 agonist ivuxolimab. The source is an adult with an advanced solid tumor such as melanoma, head and neck, liver or kidney cancer. This chain uses TRBV9 with TRBJ2-3; possible D gene TRBD2, 6 bases. The CDR3 here is CASSATPGGMASTDTQYF. CDR3 nucleotides: TGTGCCAGCAGCGCCACCCCGGGCGGGATGGCTAGCACAGATACGCAGTATTTT.